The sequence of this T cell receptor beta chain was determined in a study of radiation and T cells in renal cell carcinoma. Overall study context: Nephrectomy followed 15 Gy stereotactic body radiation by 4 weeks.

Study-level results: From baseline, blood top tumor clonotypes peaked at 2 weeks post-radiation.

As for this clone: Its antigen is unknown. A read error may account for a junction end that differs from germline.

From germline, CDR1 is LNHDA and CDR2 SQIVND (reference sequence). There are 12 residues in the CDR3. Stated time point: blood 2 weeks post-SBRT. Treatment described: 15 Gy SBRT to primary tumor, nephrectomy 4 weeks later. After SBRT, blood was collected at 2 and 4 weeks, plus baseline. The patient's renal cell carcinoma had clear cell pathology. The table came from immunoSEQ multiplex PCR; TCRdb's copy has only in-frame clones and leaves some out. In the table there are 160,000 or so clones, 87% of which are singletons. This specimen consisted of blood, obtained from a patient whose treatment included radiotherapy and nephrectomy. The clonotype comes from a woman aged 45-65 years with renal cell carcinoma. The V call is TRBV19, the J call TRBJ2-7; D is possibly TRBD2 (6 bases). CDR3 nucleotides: TGCGATCCCGAGCCGCGGGACTACGAGCAGTACTTC. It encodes CDPEPRDYEQYF.